A single sample is the source of the 10 T cell receptor beta chains below, sequenced in a study of CD8 T cell repertoires and HIV-1 epitope variants. These receptors lack a known antigen. TCRdb keeps only in-frame clones here, not all; method: immunoSEQ multiplex PCR. The data hold roughly 2,700 clones, with about two thirds observed a single time. Specimen: cultured CD8+ T cells derived from PBMCs. These receptors were collected from a male donor with HIV.

The chain links TRBV27 to TRBJ1-4, with a tentative D call TRBD1 (6 bases). The CDR3 is made up of 15 amino acids. The V gene lost 1 base and the J gene lost 8 bases, with 14 bases spanning the gap. Germline V gene sequence: CDR1 MNHEY, CDR2 SMNVEV (reference sequence). CDR3 protein: CASSLFSGVGEKLFF. DNA for the CDR3: TGTGCCAGCAGTTTATTTTCAGGGGTCGGCGAAAAACTGTTTTTT.

The CDR3 is CASSLGNQPQHF. The DNA for the CDR3 is TGTGCCAGCAGCTTAGGCAATCAGCCCCAGCATTTT. The V gene is TRBV7-9, the J gene TRBJ1-5; D is undetermined. The V end lost 1 base, the J end lost 2 bases, and 0 bases lay between the germline ends. The germline gives CDR1 SEHNR, CDR2 FQNEAQ (reference sequence). CDR3 size: 12 residues.

The CDR3 protein is CATWTGLYGYTF. Written as DNA, the CDR3 is TGTGCCACTTGGACAGGACTTTATGGCTACACCTTC. The chain links TRBV19 to TRBJ1-2, with 7 bases matching TRBD1. The CDR3 is 12 residues long. The V gene's germline CDR1 is LNHDA and CDR2 SQIVND (reference sequence). Germline trimming cut 10 bases from V and 5 bases from J; bases unmatched to any gene: 7.

The rearrangement uses TRBV9 and TRBJ2-3; D unclear. The CDR3 has 17 residues. Trimming removed 0 bases at V and 2 bases at J, with 16 bases between. The germline V gene has CDR1 SGDLS and CDR2 YYNGEE. The CDR3 is CASSVAVGKEHTDTQYF. In DNA, the CDR3 is TGTGCCAGCAGCGTAGCGGTAGGGAAGGAACACACAGATACGCAGTATTTT.

The chain joins TRBV5-1 to TRBJ1-1, with D perhaps matching TRBD1 (5 bases). V lost 5 bases and J lost 7, with 12 bases in between. CDR1 SGHRS and CDR2 YFSETQ come from the germline V gene. The CDR3 spans 12 residues. The CDR3 bases are TGCGCCAGCAGGCATGACAGAAGTGAAGCTTTCTTT. Translating gives CASRHDRSEAFF.

In its sample, this clone is medium-sized (0.01 to 0.1%). The gene calls are TRBV27 and TRBJ2-3, with 9 positions matching TRBD2. The CDR3 loop spans 17 amino acids. The V and J ends lost 4 bases and 2 bases, in that order; junction bases with no gene match: 10. Germline V gives CDR1 MNHEY, CDR2 SMNVEV (reference sequence). CDR3: CASSSTSTSGDTDTQYF. The CDR3 nucleotides read TGTGCCAGCAGTTCTACATCGACTAGCGGAGACACAGATACGCAGTATTTT.

This chain joins TRBV19 and TRBJ2-1, with D possibly being TRBD2 (6 bases). Germline CDR1 reads LNHDA; CDR2 reads SQIVND (reference sequence). V was cut by 5 bases and J by 4 bases, with 12 bases left in between. The CDR3 loop spans 14 amino acids. The CDR3: CASSSHGTYNEQFF. The CDR3, as DNA: TGTGCCAGTAGTTCTCACGGGACTTACAATGAGCAGTTCTTC.

This clone was detected only a few times. J is TRBJ1-1 and V is TRBV27; TRBD1 matches 11 bases. There are 15 residues in the CDR3. J was trimmed by 4 bases and V by 5 bases; bases with no gene match: 6. The germline V gene encodes CDR1 MNHEY and CDR2 SMNVEV (reference sequence). The CDR3 DNA reads TGTGCCAGCAGTCTGGGGACAGGGGGAGGCACTGAAGCTTTCTTT. This sequence encodes CASSLGTGGGTEAFF.

The V call is TRBV7-9, the J call TRBJ2-1, with 8 bases aligning to TRBD2. V dropped 5 bases and J dropped 0; count of bases not matched to a gene: 9. The germline V gene has CDR1 SEHNR and CDR2 FQNEAQ (reference sequence). This CDR3 comprises 17 residues. CDR3 bases: TGTGCCAGCAGCGGAGATGCGGGAGGTTACTCCTACAATGAGCAGTTCTTC. Translated, it gives CASSGDAGGYSYNEQFF.

The chain joins TRBV4-2 to TRBJ2-7; 11 bases line up with TRBD2. The V and J ends lost 4 bases and 5 bases, in that order; junction bases with no gene match: 7. Germline-derived CDR1 and CDR2 are LGHNA and YNFKEQ. The CDR3 spans 15 residues. The CDR3 DNA sequence: TGTGCCAGCAGCCTCCGGACTAGCGGGTTCGACGAGCAGTACTTC. This codes for CASSLRTSGFDEQYF.